This TCR beta chain originates from a study of regulatory T cells in long-lasting Graves disease. J lost 9 bases, V lost 0 bases, and 10 bases had no gene match. Germline V gene sequence: CDR1 SGDLS, CDR2 YYNGEE. The CDR3 length is 17 residues. Library construction for TCR beta used iRepertoire HTBI primers and Arm-PCR of CDR3 regions. TCRdb used MiXCR to reprocess the multiplex PCR reads, holding one entry per CDR3 protein. The table lists 400,000 to 500,000 distinct CDR3 sequences, roughly 15% of them singletons. This clonotype was observed a few times. This sample's time point: newly diagnosed GD, antithyroid drugs for less than 3 months. Researchers made the TCR library from RNA that was extracted from PBMCs. This sample also appeared in a second study, on T cells in Graves' hyperthyroidism and ophthalmopathy.

V usage is TRBV9 and J usage is TRBJ2-1, with 12 nucleotides matching TRBD2. The origin of this receptor is a woman younger than 30 with Graves disease. Sample: peripheral blood mononuclear cells (PBMCs), taken at new diagnosis, from a patient treated with antithyroid drugs. CDR3 in DNA: TGTGCCAGCAGCGTAGAGGCTAGCGGGAGGGCCCTCCGTGAGCAGTTCTTC. Its translation is CASSVEASGRALREQFF.